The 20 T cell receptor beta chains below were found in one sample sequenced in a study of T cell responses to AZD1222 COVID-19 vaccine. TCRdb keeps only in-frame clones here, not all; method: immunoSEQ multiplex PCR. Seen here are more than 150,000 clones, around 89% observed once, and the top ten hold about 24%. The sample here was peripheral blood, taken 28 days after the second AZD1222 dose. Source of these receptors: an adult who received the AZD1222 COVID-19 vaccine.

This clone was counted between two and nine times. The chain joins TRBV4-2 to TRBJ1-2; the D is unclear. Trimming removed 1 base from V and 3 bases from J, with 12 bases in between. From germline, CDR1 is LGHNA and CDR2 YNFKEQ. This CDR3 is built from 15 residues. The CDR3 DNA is TGTGCCAGCAGCCAAGTAACGGTTCTGGACTATGGCTACACCTTC. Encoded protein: CASSQVTVLDYGYTF.

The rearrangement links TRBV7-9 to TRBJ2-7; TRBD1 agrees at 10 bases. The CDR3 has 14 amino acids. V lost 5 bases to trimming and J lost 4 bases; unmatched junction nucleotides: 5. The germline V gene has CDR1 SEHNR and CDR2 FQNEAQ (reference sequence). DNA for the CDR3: TGTGCCAGCAGCCCCGACAGGGGGCAGTACGAGCAGTACTTC. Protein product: CASSPDRGQYEQYF.

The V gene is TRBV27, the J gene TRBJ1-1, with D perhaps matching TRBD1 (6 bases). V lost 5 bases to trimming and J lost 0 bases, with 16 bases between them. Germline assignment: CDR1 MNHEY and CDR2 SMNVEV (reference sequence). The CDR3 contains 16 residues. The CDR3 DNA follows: TGTGCCAGCAGTGGGGGAAGAGGGGGGGTGAACACTGAAGCTTTCTTT. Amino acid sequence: CASSGGRGGVNTEAFF.

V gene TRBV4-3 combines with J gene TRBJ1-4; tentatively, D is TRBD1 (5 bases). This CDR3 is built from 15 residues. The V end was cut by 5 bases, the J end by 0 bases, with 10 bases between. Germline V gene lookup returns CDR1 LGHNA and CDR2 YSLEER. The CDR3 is CASSGRGATNEKLFF. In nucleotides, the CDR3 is TGCGCCAGCAGCGGTCGAGGGGCAACTAATGAAAAACTGTTTTTT.

The CDR3: CASSPTGNQPQHF. CDR3 sequence (DNA): TGTGCCAGCAGCCCAACAGGGAATCAGCCCCAGCATTTT. V is TRBV7-8 and J is TRBJ1-5; maybe TRBD1 (6 bases). V was pared by 5 bases and J by 4 bases, with 9 bases between. There are 13 residues in the CDR3. Germline V CDR1 and CDR2: SGHVS, FQNEAQ.

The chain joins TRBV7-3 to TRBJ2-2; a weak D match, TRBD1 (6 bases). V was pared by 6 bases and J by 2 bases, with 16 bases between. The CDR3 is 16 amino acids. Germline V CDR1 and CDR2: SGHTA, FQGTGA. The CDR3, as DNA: TGTGCCAGCAGGGCGATAGGGGGTCAAAACACCGGGGAGCTGTTTTTT. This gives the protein CASRAIGGQNTGELFF.

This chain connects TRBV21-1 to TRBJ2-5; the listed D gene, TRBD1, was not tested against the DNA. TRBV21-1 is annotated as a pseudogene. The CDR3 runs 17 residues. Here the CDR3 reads CASSKIASGTAEETQYF. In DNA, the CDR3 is TGTGCCAGCAGCAAAATCGCATCCGGGACAGCCGAAGAGACCCAGTACTTC.

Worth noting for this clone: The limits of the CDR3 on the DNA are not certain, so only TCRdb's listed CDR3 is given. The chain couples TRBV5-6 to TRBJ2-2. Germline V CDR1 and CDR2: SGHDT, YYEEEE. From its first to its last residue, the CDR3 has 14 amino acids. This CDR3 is CASSSGLRAGELFF.

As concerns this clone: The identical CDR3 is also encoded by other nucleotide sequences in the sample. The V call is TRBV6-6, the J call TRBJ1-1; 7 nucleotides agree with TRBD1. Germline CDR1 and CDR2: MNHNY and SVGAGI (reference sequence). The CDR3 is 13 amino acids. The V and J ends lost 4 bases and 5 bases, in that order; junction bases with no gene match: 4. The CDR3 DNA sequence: TGTGCCAGCAGTTTTCAGGGGGGAACTGAAGCTTTCTTT. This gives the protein CASSFQGGTEAFF.

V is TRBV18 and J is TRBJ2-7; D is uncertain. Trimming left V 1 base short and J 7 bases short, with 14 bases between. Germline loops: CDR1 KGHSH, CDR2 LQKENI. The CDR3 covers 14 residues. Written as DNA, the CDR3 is TGTGCCAGCTCACCACAGGCCGACGTTGGGGAGCAGTACTTC. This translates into CASSPQADVGEQYF.

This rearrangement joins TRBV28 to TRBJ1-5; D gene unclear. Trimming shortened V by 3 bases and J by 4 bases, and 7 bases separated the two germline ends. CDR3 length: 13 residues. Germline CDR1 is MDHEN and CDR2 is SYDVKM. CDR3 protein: CASSFGTNQPQHF. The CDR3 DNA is TGTGCCAGCAGTTTCGGTACGAATCAGCCCCAGCATTTT. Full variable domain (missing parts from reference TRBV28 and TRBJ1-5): DVKVTQSSRYLVKRTGEKVFLECVQDMDHENMFWYRQDPGLGLRLIYFSYDVKMKEKGDIPEGYSVSREKKERFSLILESASTNQTSMYLCASSFGTNQPQHFGDGTRLSIL.

The CDR3 loop reads CASSLEGQRFDLALGDTIYF. As DNA, the CDR3 is TGCGCCAGCAGCTTGGAGGGACAACGATTCGATTTGGCTCTTGGGGACACCATATATTTT. This chain connects TRBV5-1 to TRBJ1-3; D possibly corresponds to TRBD1 (6 bases). V was trimmed by 0 bases and J by 8 bases, leaving 30 bases between them. The CDR3 runs to 20 residues. Germline V lookup: CDR1 SGHRS, CDR2 YFSETQ.

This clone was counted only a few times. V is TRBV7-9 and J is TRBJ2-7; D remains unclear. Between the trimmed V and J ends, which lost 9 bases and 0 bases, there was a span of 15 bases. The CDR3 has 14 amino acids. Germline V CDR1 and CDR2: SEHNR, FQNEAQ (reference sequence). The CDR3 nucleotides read TGTGCCAGTCACCTGAAGTTGGCCTCCTACGAGCAGTACTTC. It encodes CASHLKLASYEQYF.

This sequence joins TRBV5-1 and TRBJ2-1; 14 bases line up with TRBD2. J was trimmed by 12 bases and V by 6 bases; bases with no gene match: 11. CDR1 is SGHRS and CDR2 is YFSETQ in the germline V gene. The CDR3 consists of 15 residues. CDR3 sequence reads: CASTPTSGRAAGQFF. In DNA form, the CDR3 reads TGCGCCAGCACCCCGACTAGCGGGAGGGCCGCAGGGCAGTTCTTC.

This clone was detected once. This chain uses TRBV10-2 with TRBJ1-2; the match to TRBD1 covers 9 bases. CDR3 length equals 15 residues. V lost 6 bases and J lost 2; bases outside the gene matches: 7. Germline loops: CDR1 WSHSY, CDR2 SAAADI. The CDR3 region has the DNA TGCGCCAGCAGGAGGGGACAGGGACTAAACTATGGCTACACCTTC. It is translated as CASRRGQGLNYGYTF.

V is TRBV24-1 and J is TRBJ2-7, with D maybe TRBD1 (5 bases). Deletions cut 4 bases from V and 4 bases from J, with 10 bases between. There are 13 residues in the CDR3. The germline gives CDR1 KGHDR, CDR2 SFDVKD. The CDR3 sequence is CATSERAGYEQYF. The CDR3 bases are TGTGCCACCAGTGAACGGGCAGGGTACGAGCAGTACTTC.

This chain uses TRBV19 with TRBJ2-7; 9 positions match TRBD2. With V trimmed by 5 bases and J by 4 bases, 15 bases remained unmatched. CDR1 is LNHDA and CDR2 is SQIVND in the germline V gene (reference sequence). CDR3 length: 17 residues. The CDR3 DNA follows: TGTGCCAGTAGTGCGGGACTAGCCCCCAAGGGACTATACGAGCAGTACTTC. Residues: CASSAGLAPKGLYEQYF.

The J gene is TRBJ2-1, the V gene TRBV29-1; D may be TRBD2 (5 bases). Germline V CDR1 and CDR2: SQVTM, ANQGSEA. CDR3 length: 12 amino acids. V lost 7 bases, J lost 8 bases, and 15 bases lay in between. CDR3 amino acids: CSARTPGDEQFF. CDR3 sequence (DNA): TGCAGCGCTCGGACCCCCGGGGATGAGCAGTTCTTC.

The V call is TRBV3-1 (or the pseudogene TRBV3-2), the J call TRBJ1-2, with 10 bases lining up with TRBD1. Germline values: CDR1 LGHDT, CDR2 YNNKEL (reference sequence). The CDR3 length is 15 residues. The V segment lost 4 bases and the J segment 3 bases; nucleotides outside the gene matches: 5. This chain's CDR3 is CASSLPGTGDYGYTF. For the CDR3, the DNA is TGTGCCAGCAGCCTCCCCGGGACAGGGGACTATGGCTACACCTTC.

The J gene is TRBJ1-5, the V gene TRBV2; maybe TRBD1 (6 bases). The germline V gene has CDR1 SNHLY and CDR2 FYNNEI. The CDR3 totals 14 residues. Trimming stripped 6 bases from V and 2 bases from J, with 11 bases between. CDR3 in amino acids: CASRPPGGNQPQHF. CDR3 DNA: TGTGCCAGCAGGCCCCCAGGGGGCAATCAGCCCCAGCATTTT.